The 4 T cell receptor beta chains below all came from one sample that was sequenced in a study of cytomegalovirus exposure and HLA in healthy donors. PCR amplification relied on 60 Vbeta primers (plus 13 Jbeta primers). TCRdb's copy holds only in-frame clones and misses some; the assay was immunoSEQ multiplex PCR. This table has about 150,000 clones, approximately 70% appearing once. Sequenced: PBMCs. Source of these receptors: an older woman in good health and CMV-seropositive.

The chain has TRBV5-1 and TRBJ2-3; 12 bases agree with TRBD1. The CDR3 is 16 amino acids. Germline assignment: CDR1 SGHRS and CDR2 YFSETQ. Trimming cost V 4 bases and J 6 bases; bases outside gene matches: 9. CDR3 loop: CASSISGTGGVDTQYF. CDR3 nucleotide sequence: TGCGCCAGCAGCATATCCGGGACAGGGGGCGTGGATACGCAGTATTTT.

The V call is TRBV7-9, the J call TRBJ2-7; D possibly corresponds to TRBD2 (6 bases). Germline lookup yields CDR1 SEHNR and CDR2 FQNEAQ (reference sequence). The germline V and J ends were trimmed by 3 bases and 4 bases, with 13 bases remaining between them. The CDR3 contains 14 residues. The DNA of the CDR3 is TGTGCCAGCAGCTTGTCCAGCGGGCGATACGAGCAGTACTTC. Protein: CASSLSSGRYEQYF.

J is TRBJ2-3 and V is TRBV7-2; 8 bases agree with TRBD2. J lost 6 bases, V lost 5 bases, and 13 bases had no gene match. The CDR3 has 16 amino acids. CDR1 and CDR2 from the germline V gene are SGHTA and FQGNSA. CDR3 nucleotide sequence: TGTGCCAGCAGCCTTTTAGCGGGAAAGGGAGGTGATACGCAGTATTTT. Protein: CASSLLAGKGGDTQYF.

This chain connects TRBV2 to TRBJ1-2; unclear D gene. Germline CDR1 and CDR2: SNHLY and FYNNEI. The CDR3 totals 13 residues. V was cut by 3 bases and J by 4 bases, with 9 bases left in between. DNA of the CDR3: TGTGCCAGCAGTGACAGGCTACCCTATGGCTACACCTTC. As protein: CASSDRLPYGYTF.